This T cell receptor (beta chain) was sequenced for a study of cytomegalovirus exposure and HLA in healthy donors. General study points: A later analysis by the authors found several of the most significant clusters apparently linked to common viral pathogens. A reported reduction in N-insertions relative to the 666-donor mean was seen in an Asian-associated ancestry cluster in a later analysis.

60 Vbeta and 13 Jbeta primers were used in PCR. TCRdb's table, derived via immunoSEQ multiplex PCR, lists solely in-frame clones and lacks some. Recorded here are 70,000 to 100,000 clones; the top ten clones represent approximately 6%. Concerning this clone itself: The antigen remains unidentified.

Germline V gene data show CDR1 as MNHEY and CDR2 as SVGAGI. This CDR3 region has 13 residues. The V gene lost 5 bases and the J gene lost 3 bases, with 8 bases spanning the gap. The sequence came from a girl under 18 in good health and CMV-seropositive. V usage is TRBV6-5 and J usage is TRBJ1-5, with D perhaps matching TRBD1 (5 bases). The sequencing sample was made of PBMCs. CDR3 in amino acids: CASSQGANQPQHF. CDR3 coding DNA: TGTGCCAGCAGTCAGGGCGCCAATCAGCCCCAGCATTTT.